Listed below are T cell receptor beta chains from one sample, sequenced in a study of cytomegalovirus exposure and HLA in healthy donors. Only in-frame clones appear in the TCRdb table, and some are missing; sequencing was by immunoSEQ multiplex PCR. The table has 180,000 or so clones, 75% to 85% seen once. Source material: PBMCs. All receptors derive from a woman in her thirties in good health and CMV-seropositive. Each CDR3 is given with its conserved first and last residue. Fields, in order: V gene, clone size, J gene, D gene, CDR3 DNA, CDR3 protein. A D gene is named only where the DNA matches it firmly. Clone size is shown for a subset of rows, as once, few, many or a class of expanded clone.

TRBV11-2	-	TRBJ1-1	-	TGTGCCAGCAGCTCACAGGGGAACACTGAAGCTTTCTTT	CASSSQGNTEAFF
TRBV4-3	-	TRBJ1-4	-	TGCGCCAGCAGCCAAGATCAGGGGTCAAATGAAAAACTGTTTTTT	CASSQDQGSNEKLFF
TRBV30	-	TRBJ2-3	-	TGTGCCTGGGGGTCGGGAGATACGCAGTATTTT	CAWGSGDTQYF
TRBV5-1	-	TRBJ1-2	TRBD1	TGCGCCAGCAGCTACCGGACAGGGGGAGCTAACTATGGCTACACCTTC	CASSYRTGGANYGYTF
TRBV6-6	few	TRBJ2-5	-	TGTGCCAGCAGTTATAAAGAGACCCAGTACTTC	CASSYKETQYF
TRBV7-2	-	TRBJ2-1	-	TGTGCCAGCAGCTTAGGAGCGGGTCGCTTCCCGAGCTCCTACAATGAGCAGTTCTTC	CASSLGAGRFPSSYNEQFF
TRBV11-3	-	TRBJ2-2	TRBD1	TGTGCCAGCAGCTTCACGGGGACAGCGAACACCGGGGAGCTGTTTTTT	CASSFTGTANTGELFF
TRBV7-6	-	TRBJ2-3	-	TGTGCCAGCAGCTTAACTTCCGGGACACGTCGGACAGATACGCAGTATTTT	CASSLTSGTRRTDTQYF
TRBV6-5	few	TRBJ2-5	-	TGTGCCAGCAAGTACTATAACAGGGAGGAGACCCAGTACTTC	CASKYYNREETQYF
TRBV11-3	-	TRBJ2-1	TRBD2	TGTGCCAGCAGCCCCTGGACTAGCGGCTACAATGAGCAGTTCTTC	CASSPWTSGYNEQFF
TRBV4-1	-	TRBJ2-7	TRBD2	TGCGCCAGCAGCCAAGTCGGGGGGGGCCCCGACGAGCAGTACTTC	CASSQVGGGPDEQYF
TRBV19	-	TRBJ2-1	TRBD2	TGTGCCAGTAGGCGGGATCCGGGACTAGCGGCCGCCTACAATGAGCAGTTCTTC	CASRRDPGLAAAYNEQFF
TRBV7-2	-	TRBJ2-7	TRBD1	TGTGCCAGCAGCTTAGTTCTGGGCGGGACAGGGAACGACGAGCAGTACTTC	CASSLVLGGTGNDEQYF
TRBV7-6	-	TRBJ2-7	TRBD1	TGTGCCAGCAGCATGAGGATCCCGGGACAGGGGTACGAGCAGTACTTC	CASSMRIPGQGYEQYF
TRBV9	-	TRBJ1-1	-	TGTGCCAGCAGCCCCCAAGAACTCACTGAAGCTTTCTTT	CASSPQELTEAFF
TRBV11-2	-	TRBJ2-7	-	TGTGCCAGCAGCTTAGGGGTAGGAGCCTACGAGCAGTACTTC	CASSLGVGAYEQYF
TRBV5-4	-	TRBJ2-7	TRBD1	TGTGCCAGCAGCTCCAGACGACAGGGGGATTCCTACGAGCAGTACTTC	CASSSRRQGDSYEQYF
TRBV5-1	-	TRBJ2-7	TRBD1	TGCGCCAGCAGCTTGCCGGGTGGGGACAGGGGCTCCTACGAGCAGTACTTC	CASSLPGGDRGSYEQYF
TRBV7-2	-	TRBJ2-3	-	TGTGCCAGCAGCTCCCATCGAGGCGGCCGGTCCACAGATACGCAGTATTTT	CASSSHRGGRSTDTQYF
TRBV28	-	TRBJ2-1	-	TGTGCCAGCAGCCAGGACAGATACCCCCCCAATGAGCAGTTCTTC	CASSQDRYPPNEQFF
TRBV4-2	-	TRBJ2-1	-	TGTGCCAGCAGCCAGGGAAGGGGAAATGAGCAGTTCTTC	CASSQGRGNEQFF
TRBV7-9	-	TRBJ2-5	TRBD2	TGTGCCAGCAGCTTAGGAGCGGGGGACTCCCAAGAGACCCAGTACTTC	CASSLGAGDSQETQYF
TRBV28	once	TRBJ1-5	-	TGTGCCAGCAGTGACTTCAATCAGCCCCAGCATTTT	CASSDFNQPQHF
TRBV11-2	few	TRBJ2-1	-	TGTGCCAGCAGCCCCCGGGGTACCAGGTCCTACAATGAGCAGTTCTTC	CASSPRGTRSYNEQFF
TRBV5-6	-	TRBJ2-7	TRBD1	TGTGCCAGCGGCTCCGGGACAGGGGCCTACGAGCAGTACTTC	CASGSGTGAYEQYF
TRBV6-5	few	TRBJ1-6	-	TGTGCCACCGCTAAGGAGGGAGGGAATTCACCCCTCCACTTT	CATAKEGGNSPLHF
TRBV4-1	-	TRBJ2-1	TRBD2	TGCGCCAGCAGCGAACGGGGGGGCCCCTACAATGAGCAGTTCTTC	CASSERGGPYNEQFF
TRBV6-1	-	TRBJ1-2	TRBD1	TGTGCCAGCAGTTGGCGACAGGGAATGGGCTATGGCTACACCTTC	CASSWRQGMGYGYTF